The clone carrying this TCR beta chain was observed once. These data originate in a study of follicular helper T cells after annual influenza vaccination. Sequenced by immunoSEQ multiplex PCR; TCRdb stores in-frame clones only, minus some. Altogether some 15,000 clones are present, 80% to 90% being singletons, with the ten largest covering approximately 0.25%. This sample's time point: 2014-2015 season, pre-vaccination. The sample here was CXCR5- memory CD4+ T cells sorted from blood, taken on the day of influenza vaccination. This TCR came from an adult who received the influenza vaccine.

For the CDR3, the DNA is TGTGCCAGCAGCTTTAGACAGGGGATCGCAGATACGCAGTATTTT. The encoded protein is CASSFRQGIADTQYF. The chain joins TRBV11-2 to TRBJ2-3; 8 bases align to TRBD1. With 3 bases clipped from V and 4 bases from J, the junction kept 6 bases outside the gene matches. The CDR3 sequence is 15 residues long. Looked up from germline, CDR1 is SGHAT and CDR2 is FQNNGV.